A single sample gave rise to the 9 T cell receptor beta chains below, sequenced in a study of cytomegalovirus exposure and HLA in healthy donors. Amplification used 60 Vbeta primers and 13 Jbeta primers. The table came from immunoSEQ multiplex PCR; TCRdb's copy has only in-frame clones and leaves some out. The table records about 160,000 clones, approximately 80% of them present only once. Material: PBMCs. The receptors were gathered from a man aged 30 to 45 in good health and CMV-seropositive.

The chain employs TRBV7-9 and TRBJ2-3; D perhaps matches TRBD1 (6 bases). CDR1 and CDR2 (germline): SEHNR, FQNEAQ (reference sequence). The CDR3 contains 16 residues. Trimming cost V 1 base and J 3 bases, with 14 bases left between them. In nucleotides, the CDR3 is TGTGCCAGCAGCTTAGGAGGCCTGGGGGCGACAGATACGCAGTATTTT. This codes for CASSLGGLGATDTQYF.

CDR3 nucleotides: TGTGCCAGCAGCTTCTCACTGACCGGACTGAGCAATCAGCCCCAGCATTTT. This codes for CASSFSLTGLSNQPQHF. The chain uses TRBV5-8 and TRBJ1-5; D not resolved. V lost 2 bases to trimming and J lost 1 base, with 16 bases between them. CDR1 and CDR2 from the germline V gene are SGHTS and YDEGEE. The CDR3 has 17 amino acids.

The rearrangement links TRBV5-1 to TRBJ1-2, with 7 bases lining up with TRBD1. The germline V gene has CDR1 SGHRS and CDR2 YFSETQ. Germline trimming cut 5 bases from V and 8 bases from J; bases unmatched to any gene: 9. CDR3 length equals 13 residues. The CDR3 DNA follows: TGCGCCAGCAGTCCGACAGGGAGTGGAGGCTACACCTTC. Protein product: CASSPTGSGGYTF.

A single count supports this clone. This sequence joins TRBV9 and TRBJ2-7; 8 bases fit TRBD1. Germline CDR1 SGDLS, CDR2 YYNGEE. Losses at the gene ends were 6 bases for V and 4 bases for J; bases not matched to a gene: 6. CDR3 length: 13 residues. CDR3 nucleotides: TGTGCCAGCAACGGAGGACAGGGTTACGAGCAGTACTTC. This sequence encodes CASNGGQGYEQYF.

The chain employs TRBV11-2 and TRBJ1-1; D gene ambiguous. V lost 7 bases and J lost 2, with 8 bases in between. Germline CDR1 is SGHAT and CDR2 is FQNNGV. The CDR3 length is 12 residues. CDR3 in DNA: TGTGCCAGCAAATCCCTAAACACTGAAGCTTTCTTT. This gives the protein CASKSLNTEAFF.

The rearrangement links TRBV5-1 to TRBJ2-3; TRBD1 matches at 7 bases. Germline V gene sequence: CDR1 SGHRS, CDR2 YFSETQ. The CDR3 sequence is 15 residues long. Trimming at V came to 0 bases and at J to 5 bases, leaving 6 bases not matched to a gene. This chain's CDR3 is CASSLGPQGIDTQYF. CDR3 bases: TGCGCCAGCAGCTTGGGCCCACAGGGGATAGATACGCAGTATTTT.

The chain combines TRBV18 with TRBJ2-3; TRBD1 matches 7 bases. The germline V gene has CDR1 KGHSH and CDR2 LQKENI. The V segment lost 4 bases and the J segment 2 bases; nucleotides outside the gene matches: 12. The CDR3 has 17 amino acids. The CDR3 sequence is CASSLPDRDRPTDTQYF. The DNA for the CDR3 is TGTGCCAGCTCACTTCCAGACCGGGACAGACCCACAGATACGCAGTATTTT.

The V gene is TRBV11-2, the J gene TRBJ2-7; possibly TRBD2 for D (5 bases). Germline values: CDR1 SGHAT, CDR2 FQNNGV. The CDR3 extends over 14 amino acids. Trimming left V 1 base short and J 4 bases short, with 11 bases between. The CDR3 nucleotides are TGTGCCAGCAGCTTAGTGAGAGGACTGTACGAGCAGTACTTC. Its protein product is CASSLVRGLYEQYF.

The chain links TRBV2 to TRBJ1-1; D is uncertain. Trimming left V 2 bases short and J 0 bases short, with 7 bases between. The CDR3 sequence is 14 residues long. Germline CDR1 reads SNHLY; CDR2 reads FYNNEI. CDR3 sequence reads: CASSERTMNTEAFF. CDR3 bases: TGTGCCAGCAGTGAACGGACTATGAACACTGAAGCTTTCTTT.